Listed below are T cell receptor beta chains from one sample, sequenced in a study of human T cells and chemical hapten exposure. TCRdb used MiXCR to reprocess the RACE reads, holding one entry per CDR3 protein. The sample yields some 340,000 distinct CDR3 sequences, about 7% seen once. Sequenced here: whole blood, sampled in connection with sensitization to the hapten diphenylcyclopropenone (DPC). These receptors were obtained from a woman aged 18-29 years with alopecia areata. Some clones in this sample may be carry-over from other donors' samples. Both conserved end residues are part of each CDR3. D genes are given only for firm matches. The size field is filled for only some rows; it gives once, few, many or a size class.

J gene | V gene | D gene | clone size | CDR3 DNA | CDR3 protein
TRBJ1-1 | TRBV6-5 | . | few | TGTGCCAGCAGTTACTCCCGGGGGCAAGCTGAAGCTTTCTTT | CASSYSRGQAEAFF
TRBJ2-3 | TRBV11-2 | . | many | TGTGCCAGCAGCCCCTCATACGCGGATACGCAGTATTTT | CASSPSYADTQYF
TRBJ2-1 | TRBV4-2 | TRBD1 | . | TGTGCCAGCAGCCAAGATTTTACCGGGACAGATTACAATGAGCAGTTCTTC | CASSQDFTGTDYNEQFF
TRBJ2-7 | TRBV27 | . | . | TGTGCCAGCAGTTTATCCGGCCGCGAGCAGTACTTC | CASSLSGREQYF
TRBJ2-3 | TRBV20-1 | . | . | TGCAGTGCTACTCCAAACACCGGCACAGATACGCAGTATTTT | CSATPNTGTDTQYF
TRBJ2-4 | TRBV7-8 | . | few | TGTGCCAGCAGCTTAGCTTCAGCCAAAAACATTCAGTACTTC | CASSLASAKNIQYF
TRBJ2-6 | TRBV12-3/TRBV12-4 | . | . | TGTGCCAGCAGTCCCCTTGTGGGGGACTTCCTTTCTGGGGCCAACGTCCTGACTTTC | CASSPLVGDFLSGANVLTF
TRBJ2-7 | TRBV6-2/TRBV6-3 | . | . | TGTGCCAGCAGACTGGACAGCGGGACAGGTGGTTACGAGCAGTACTTC | CASRLDSGTGGYEQYF
TRBJ2-2 | TRBV20-1 | TRBD2 | . | TGCAGTGCCAAAGGACTAGCGGGGAGAGCGAACACCGGGGAGCTGTTTTTT | CSAKGLAGRANTGELFF
TRBJ1-1 | TRBV29-1 | TRBD1 | many | TGCAGCGCTGGTGACAGGGGCGGAATGAACACTGAAGCTTTCTTT | CSAGDRGGMNTEAFF
TRBJ2-1 | TRBV15 | . | many | TGTGCCACCAGCAGACTAGCGTCCGATGAGCAGTTCTTC | CATSRLASDEQFF
TRBJ1-1 | TRBV6-5 | TRBD1 | few | TGTGCCAGCAGCCCCGGGACAGGGGGATTGAACACTGAAGCTTTCTTT | CASSPGTGGLNTEAFF
TRBJ1-6 | TRBV3-1 | . | many | TGTGCCAGCAGCCCCAGACCCAATTCACCCCTCCACTTT | CASSPRPNSPLHF
TRBJ1-2 | TRBV6-5 | TRBD1 | many | TGTGCCAGCAGTTCCCAGGAGGGACAGGGACTTAACTATGGCTACACCTTC | CASSSQEGQGLNYGYTF
TRBJ2-6 | TRBV6-2/TRBV6-3 | . | many | TGTGCCAGCAGCCCCATCACGGGGGGGGCCAACGTCCTGACTTTC | CASSPITGGANVLTF
TRBJ2-5 | TRBV5-1 | TRBD1 | many | TGCGCCAGCAGCTTGCCGCTACAGGGGGCGGGCGAGACCCAGTACTTC | CASSLPLQGAGETQYF
TRBJ2-6 | TRBV9 | . | many | TGTGCCAGCAGCAGTGGATGGTCTGGGGCCAACGTCCTGACTTTC | CASSSGWSGANVLTF
TRBJ1-1 | TRBV3-1 | . | few | TGTGCCAGCAGCCACGCGAGTTTATCTGAAGCTTTCTTT | CASSHASLSEAFF
TRBJ1-1 | TRBV18 | . | . | TGTGCCAGCTCGCGCTTTGGAGGACAGATGAACACTGAAGCTTTCTTT | CASSRFGGQMNTEAFF
TRBJ2-2 | TRBV11-3 | . | many | TGTGCCAGCAGCTTAGATCATGGCGGCGGGGAGCTGTTTTTT | CASSLDHGGGELFF
TRBJ2-1 | TRBV12-3/TRBV12-4 | . | few | TGTGCCAGCAAACCTCCCGGGAGCTCCTACAATGAGCAGTTCTTC | CASKPPGSSYNEQFF
TRBJ2-6 | TRBV18 | . | few | TGTGCCAGCTCGTCGAGGGACGCCTCTGGGGCCAACGTCCTGACTTTC | CASSSRDASGANVLTF